This T cell receptor beta chain was identified during a study of cytomegalovirus exposure and HLA in healthy donors. Study summary: Unique TCR beta sequences numbering about 100 million came from roughly 180 million T cells in an earlier analysis. Study-wide findings and caveats: Reports credit the classifier with highly specific, highly sensitive diagnosis of cytomegalovirus status.

The study ran its PCR with 60 Vbeta and 13 Jbeta primers. This table comes from immunoSEQ multiplex PCR, and its TCRdb copy is limited to in-frame clones, with some not included. This sample has 95,000 to 150,000 clones; around two thirds occur once, and the top ten carry approximately 8.2%. This CDR3 is 16 amino acids long. V was clipped by 2 bases and J by 2 bases, with 12 bases between them. Germline loops: CDR1 LGHNA, CDR2 YNFKEQ. Healthy bone marrow donors made up the donors. This clone has a count of ten or more. Its cognate antigen is unknown. The sequenced sample consisted of PBMCs. V is TRBV4-2 and J is TRBJ1-4, with D possibly matching TRBD1 (6 bases). The TCR sequence derives from a woman aged 40 to 55 in good health and CMV-seropositive. The CDR3 sequence is CASSQPPGDTNEKLFF. CDR3 in DNA: TGTGCCAGCAGCCAACCCCCAGGGGACACTAATGAAAAACTGTTTTTT.